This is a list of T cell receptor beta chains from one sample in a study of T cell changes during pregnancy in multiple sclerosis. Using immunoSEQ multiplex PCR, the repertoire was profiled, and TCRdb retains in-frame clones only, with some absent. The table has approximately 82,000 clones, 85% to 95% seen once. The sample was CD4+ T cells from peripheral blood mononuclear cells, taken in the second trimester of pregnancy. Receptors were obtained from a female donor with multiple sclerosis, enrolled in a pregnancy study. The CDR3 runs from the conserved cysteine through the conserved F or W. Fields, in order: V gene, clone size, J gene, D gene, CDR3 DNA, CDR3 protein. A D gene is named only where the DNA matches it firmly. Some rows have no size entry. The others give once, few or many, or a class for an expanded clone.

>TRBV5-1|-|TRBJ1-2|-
TGCGCCAGCAGCTTCGGCAGGGAAAACGATGGCTACACCTTC
CASSFGRENDGYTF
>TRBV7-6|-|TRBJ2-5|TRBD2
TGTGCCAGCAGCTTAACCTTACTAGCGGGGGAGGGAGAGACCCAGTACTTC
CASSLTLLAGEGETQYF
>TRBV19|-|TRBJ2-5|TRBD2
TGTGCCAGTAGTATAGTGGGGACTAGCTTGGAGACCCAGTACTTC
CASSIVGTSLETQYF
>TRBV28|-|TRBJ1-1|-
TGTGCCAGCAGTTTACAGTACACTGAAGCTTTCTTT
CASSLQYTEAFF
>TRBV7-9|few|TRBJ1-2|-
TGTGCCAGCAGCTTAGGTGGGGCAAGTGGCTATGGCTACACCTTC
CASSLGGASGYGYTF
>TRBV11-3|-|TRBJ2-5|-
TGTGCCAGCAGCCAGGCGGCGGGCCTTGAGACCCAGTACTTC
CASSQAAGLETQYF
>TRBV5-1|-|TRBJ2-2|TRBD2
TGCGCCAGCAGCTTGGAATCGGGGGGAGGCTCACCCGGGGAGCTGTTTTTT
CASSLESGGGSPGELFF
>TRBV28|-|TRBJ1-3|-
TGTGCCATCTGTGTCGCGGTGCGTGAAAACACCATATATTTT
CAICVAVRENTIYF
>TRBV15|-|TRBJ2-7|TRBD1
TGTGCCACCAGCAGGGACAGGGGCTACGAGCAGTACTTC
CATSRDRGYEQYF
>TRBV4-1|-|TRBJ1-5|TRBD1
TGCGCCAGCAGCCAGGGACAGGGTGGCGATCAGCCCCAGCATTTT
CASSQGQGGDQPQHF
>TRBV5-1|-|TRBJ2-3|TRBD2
TGCGCCAGCAAAGAAGCGGGAGTTTCAGATACGCAGTATTTT
CASKEAGVSDTQYF
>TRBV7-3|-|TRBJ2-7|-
TGTGCCAGCAGCTCAGACAGATCGTACGAGCAGTACTTC
CASSSDRSYEQYF
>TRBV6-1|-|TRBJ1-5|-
TGTGCCAGCAACCGGGGGGGCGGAAATCAGCCCCAGCATTTT
CASNRGGGNQPQHF
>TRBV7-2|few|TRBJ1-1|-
TGTGCCAGCAGCTTAGGCGGACAGATTGGGGCTTTCTTT
CASSLGGQIGAFF
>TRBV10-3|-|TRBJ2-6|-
TGTGCCATCAGTGAAAGGGGCTCTGGGGCCAACGTCCTGACTTTC
CAISERGSGANVLTF
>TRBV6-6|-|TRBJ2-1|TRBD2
TGTGCCAGCAAAAGGTCGGGGACTAGGATCCCCAATGAGCAGTTCTTC
CASKRSGTRIPNEQFF
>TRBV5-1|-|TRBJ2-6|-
TGCGCCAGCAGCTTGGGGGCCGCAGGGGCCAACGTCCTGACTTTC
CASSLGAAGANVLTF
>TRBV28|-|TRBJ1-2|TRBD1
TGTGCCAGCAGTACACAGGGGATAGGGAACTATGGCTACACCTTC
CASSTQGIGNYGYTF
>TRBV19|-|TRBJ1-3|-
TGTGCCAGTAGTATAGTTTTCAAAGGAAACACCATATATTTT
CASSIVFKGNTIYF
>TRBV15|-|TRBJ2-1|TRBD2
TGTGCCACCAGCAGAGCTGGCACTAGCGGTGAGCAGTTCTTC
CATSRAGTSGEQFF
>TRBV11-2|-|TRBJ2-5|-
TGTGCCAGCAGCATAATAGGGGCCCTAGAGACCCAGTACTTC
CASSIIGALETQYF
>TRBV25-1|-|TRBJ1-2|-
TGTGCCAGCAGTGAATTTGGGGCACGCTATGGCTACACCTTC
CASSEFGARYGYTF
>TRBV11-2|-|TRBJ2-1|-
TGTGCCAGCACCGAAAGGATTAGCTCCTGGAGCAATGAGCAGTTCTTC
CASTERISSWSNEQFF
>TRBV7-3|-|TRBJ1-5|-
TGTGCCAGCAGCTTAATCTTTAATGGTTCGTTAGTTCCTCAGCCCCAGCATTTT
CASSLIFNGSLVPQPQHF
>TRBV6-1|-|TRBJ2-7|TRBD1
TGTGCCAGCAAGCCGGGACAGGGGGCGGATGAGCAGTACTTC
CASKPGQGADEQYF
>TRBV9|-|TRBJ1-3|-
TGTGCCAGCAGCGTATCCCCGAGCTCTGGAAACACCATATATTTT
CASSVSPSSGNTIYF
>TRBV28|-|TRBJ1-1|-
TGTGCCAGCAGTCCCAGGTTGGTAGCTTTCTTT
CASSPRLVAFF
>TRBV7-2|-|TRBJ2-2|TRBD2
TGTGCCAGCAGCTTAATGACTAGCGGGGGGGCCCGCACCGGGGAGCTGTTTTTT
CASSLMTSGGARTGELFF
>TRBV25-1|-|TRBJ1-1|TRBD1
TGTGCCAGCAGTGGCCGTTTAGGACAGGGTGAAGCTTTCTTT
CASSGRLGQGEAFF
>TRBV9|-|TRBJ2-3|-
TGTGCCAGCAGCGTAGCTAGCCCAGATACGCAGTATTTT
CASSVASPDTQYF
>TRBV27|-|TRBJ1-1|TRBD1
TGTGCCAGCAGTCGCTACAGGGGAGACACTGAAGCTTTCTTT
CASSRYRGDTEAFF
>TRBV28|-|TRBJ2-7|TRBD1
TGTGCCAGCAGTTTATTAGGGGGCGACAGACCCTACAACTTC
CASSLLGGDRPYNF
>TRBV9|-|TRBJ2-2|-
TGTGCCAGCAGTGAGGGGGGGAGTTTCGCCGGGGAGCTGTTTTTT
CASSEGGSFAGELFF
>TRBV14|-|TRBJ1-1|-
TGTGCCAGCAGCCAAGACAGGCTCACTGAAGCTTTCTTT
CASSQDRLTEAFF
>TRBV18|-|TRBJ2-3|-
TGTGCCAGCTCCCACCTGACAAGCACAGATACGCAGTATTTT
CASSHLTSTDTQYF
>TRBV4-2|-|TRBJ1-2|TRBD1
TGTGCCAGCAGCCAAGAATCAGGGGGCTATGGCTACACCTTC
CASSQESGGYGYTF
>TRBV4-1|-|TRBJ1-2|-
TGCGCCAGCAGCCAAGAAATCGGTACTAACTATGGCTACACCTTC
CASSQEIGTNYGYTF
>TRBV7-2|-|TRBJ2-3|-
TGTGCCAGCAGCCGTAGGGGGGGACAAGTAGATACGCAGTATTTT
CASSRRGGQVDTQYF
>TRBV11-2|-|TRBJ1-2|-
TGTGCCAGCAGCACCGGGACACGGTATGGCTACACCTTC
CASSTGTRYGYTF
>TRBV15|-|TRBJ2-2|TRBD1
TGTGCCACCAGCAGAGATTCGGGGACAGGGCGTTTTAGGATCGGGGAGCTGTTTTTT
CATSRDSGTGRFRIGELFF
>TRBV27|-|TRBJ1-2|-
TGTGCCAGCAGTTCTCTGGACAGACCGAACTATATGGGGGGCTACACCTTC
CASSSLDRPNYMGGYTF
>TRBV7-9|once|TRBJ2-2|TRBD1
TGTGCCAGCAGACCTATTATAACCGGGACAGGGAACACCGGGGAGCTGTTTTTT
CASRPIITGTGNTGELFF
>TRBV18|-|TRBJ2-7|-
TGTGCCAGCTCACCGGGTTCAGGCCGGTTTTCCTACGAGCAGTACTTC
CASSPGSGRFSYEQYF
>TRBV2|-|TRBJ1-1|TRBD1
TGTGCCAGCAGACGACAGGGTTTGGAGTACACTGAAGCTTTCTTT
CASRRQGLEYTEAFF
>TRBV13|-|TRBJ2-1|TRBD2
TGTGCCAGCAGCTTGTTTCGAGGGACTAGCGGGACACATGGGAATGAGCAGTTCTTC
CASSLFRGTSGTHGNEQFF
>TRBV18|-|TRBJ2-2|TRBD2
TGTGCCAGCTCACGATCCACTAGCGGGAGGGCCTCGAACACCGGGGAGCTGTTTTTT
CASSRSTSGRASNTGELFF
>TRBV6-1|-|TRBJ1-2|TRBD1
TGTGCCACCCGGACAGGGGATGCATCAACGCCCGGCTACACCTTC
CATRTGDASTPGYTF
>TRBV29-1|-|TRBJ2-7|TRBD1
TGCAGCGTTAGACAGGGGTCGTACGAGCAGTACTTC
CSVRQGSYEQYF
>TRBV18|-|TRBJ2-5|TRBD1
TGTGCCAGCTCACCTCGGACAGGGGTTGGGGAGACCCAGTACTTC
CASSPRTGVGETQYF
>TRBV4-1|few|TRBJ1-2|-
TGCGCCAGCAGCCAAGACAGACAGCTCTTGGGGGGCTACACCTTC
CASSQDRQLLGGYTF
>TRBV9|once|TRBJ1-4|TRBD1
TGTGCCAGCAGCGCCACGACAGGGGCAAATGAAAAACTGTTTTTT
CASSATTGANEKLFF
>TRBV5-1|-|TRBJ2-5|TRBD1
TGCGCCAGCGGGGAATTACAGGGGGAGAGCCAGTACTTC
CASGELQGESQYF
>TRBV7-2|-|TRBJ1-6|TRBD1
TGTGCCAGCAGCTTAGGAACAGGGGGCAGTTCACCCCTCCACTTT
CASSLGTGGSSPLHF
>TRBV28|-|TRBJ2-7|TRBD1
TGTGCCAGCAGTCCCGGGACAGGGAGACCCTACGAGCAGTACTTC
CASSPGTGRPYEQYF
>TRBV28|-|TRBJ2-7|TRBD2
TGTGCCAGCAAACCTGGACTAGCGGGTCCGTTGTTAAAGGAGCAGTACTTC
CASKPGLAGPLLKEQYF
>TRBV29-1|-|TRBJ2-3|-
TGCAGCGTTGTCGACAGCGGGAGCACAGATACGCAGTATTTT
CSVVDSGSTDTQYF
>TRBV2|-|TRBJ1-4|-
TGTGCCAGCAGCACCGGGGACTTTTATGAAAAACTGTTTTTT
CASSTGDFYEKLFF
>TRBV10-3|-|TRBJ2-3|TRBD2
TGTGCCATCAGTGAGTCGTCTAGCGGGAGTTTGCAGTATTTT
CAISESSSGSLQYF
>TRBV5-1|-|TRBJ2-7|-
TGCGCCAGCAGCTTCGACGTTGGACATACCTACGAGCAGTACTTC
CASSFDVGHTYEQYF
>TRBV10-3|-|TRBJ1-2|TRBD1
TGTGCCATCAGTCACGGGACAGGGGTTGACTATGGCTACACCTTC
CAISHGTGVDYGYTF